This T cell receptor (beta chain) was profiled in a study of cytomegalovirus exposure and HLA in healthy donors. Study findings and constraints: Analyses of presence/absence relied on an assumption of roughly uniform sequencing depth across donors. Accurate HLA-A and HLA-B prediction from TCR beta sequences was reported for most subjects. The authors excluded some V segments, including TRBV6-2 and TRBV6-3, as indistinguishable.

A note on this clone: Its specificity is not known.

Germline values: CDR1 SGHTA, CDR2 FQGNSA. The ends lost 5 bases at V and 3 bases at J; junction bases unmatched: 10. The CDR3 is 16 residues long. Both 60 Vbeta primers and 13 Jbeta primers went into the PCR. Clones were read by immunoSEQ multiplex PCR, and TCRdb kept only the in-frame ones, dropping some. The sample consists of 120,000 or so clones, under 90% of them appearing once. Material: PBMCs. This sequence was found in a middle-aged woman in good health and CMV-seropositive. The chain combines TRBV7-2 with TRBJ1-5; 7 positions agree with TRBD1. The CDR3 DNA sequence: TGTGCCAGCAGCCAGCCATCACAGGGGCTCAATCAGCCCCAGCATTTT. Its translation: CASSQPSQGLNQPQHF.